These 21 T cell receptor beta chains were sequenced from one sample in a study of beta chain features in type 1 diabetes. The sequenced template was cDNA made from the entire isolated RNA. TCRdb's copy holds only in-frame clones and misses some; the assay was immunoSEQ multiplex PCR. The sample holds 200,000 to 250,000 clones, roughly 10% seen once. Sequences were obtained from central memory CD4+ T cells from blood. Receptor source: a young man in good health.

This clone has more than one count but fewer than ten. The gene calls are TRBV7-6 and TRBJ2-3; TRBD1 or TRBD2 may be the D gene (5 bases each). This CDR3 region has 15 residues. V lost 5 bases to trimming and J lost 2 bases, with 14 bases between them. CDR1 is SGHVS, CDR2 FNYEAQ, per germline. The CDR3 DNA reads TGTGCCAGCAGCCCTACGTGGGGACCCACAGATACGCAGTATTTT. This gives the protein CASSPTWGPTDTQYF.

This chain connects TRBV4-3 to TRBJ2-3, with 7 nucleotides matching TRBD2. The germline CDR1 and CDR2 sequences are LGHNA and YSLEER. Trimming removed 3 bases from V and 5 bases from J; junction bases left unmatched: 14. CDR3 size: 17 residues. CDR3 bases: TGCGCCAGCAGCCACGGCCTCAGCGGGAATCTCAGAGATACGCAGTATTTT. Residues: CASSHGLSGNLRDTQYF.

This clone was recorded a few times. The rearrangement uses TRBV18 and TRBJ1-4; 9 nucleotides line up with TRBD1. The CDR3 runs 14 residues. Germline CDR1 KGHSH, CDR2 LQKENI. After removal of 4 bases from V and 3 bases from J, the junction contained 0 bases not matched to a gene. This CDR3 reads CASSRDRANEKLFF. The CDR3 DNA is TGTGCCAGCTCACGGGACAGGGCTAATGAAAAACTGTTTTTT.

This clone was seen only a few times. The chain uses TRBV7-2 and TRBJ2-5; TRBD2 matches 10 bases. The J segment lost 3 bases and the V segment lost 6 bases, leaving 7 bases of the junction unmatched. The CDR3 loop spans 15 amino acids. Germline CDR1 reads SGHTA; CDR2 reads FQGNSA. The CDR3 protein is CASRPDGTSEETQYF. In DNA, the CDR3 is TGTGCCAGCAGGCCAGACGGGACTAGCGAAGAGACCCAGTACTTC.

The chain combines TRBV30 with TRBJ2-7, with D perhaps matching TRBD1 (6 bases). The CDR3 totals 14 residues. The germline CDR1 and CDR2 sequences are GTSNPN and SVGIG (reference sequence). V lost 1 base, J lost 3 bases, and 13 bases lay in between. The CDR3 protein is CAWSGSGQNYEQYF. Here the CDR3 DNA reads TGTGCCTGGAGTGGGTCTGGACAGAACTACGAGCAGTACTTC.

This clone was detected only a few times. J is TRBJ2-3 and V is TRBV5-4; D uncertain. The CDR3 is 15 residues long. From germline, CDR1 is SGHNT and CDR2 YYREEE (reference sequence). Deletions cut 4 bases from V and 6 bases from J, with 18 bases between. The CDR3 loop is CASSAPGLLSDTQYF. Here the CDR3 DNA reads TGTGCCAGCAGCGCGCCGGGCCTCTTGTCGGATACGCAGTATTTT.

This chain links TRBV5-6 with TRBJ2-1; tentatively, D is TRBD2 (5 bases). CDR1 SGHDT and CDR2 YYEEEE come from the germline V gene. The CDR3 sequence is 13 residues long. V dropped 5 bases and J dropped 9 bases, with 15 bases sitting between them. The CDR3 reads CASSRGSWGEQFF. The CDR3 DNA sequence: TGTGCCAGCAGTAGAGGGAGTTGGGGTGAGCAGTTCTTC.

This clone was seen ten or more times. V gene TRBV6-5 combines with J gene TRBJ2-5; weak D call: TRBD1 (6 bases). The CDR3 extends over 13 amino acids. V was pared by 6 bases and J by 2 bases, with 10 bases between. Germline V gene lookup returns CDR1 MNHEY and CDR2 SVGAGI. The CDR3 protein is CASRPQGQETQYF. CDR3 nucleotides: TGTGCCAGCAGACCTCAGGGGCAAGAGACCCAGTACTTC.

The genes are TRBV28 and TRBJ1-2, with TRBD1 as a possible D gene (6 bases). Per the germline V gene, CDR1 is MDHEN and CDR2 is SYDVKM. Trimming left V 3 bases short and J 6 bases short, with 11 bases between. The CDR3 contains 13 residues. The CDR3 nucleotides are TGTGCCAGCAGTTTTTGGGGGGCACATGGCTACACCTTC. Protein sequence: CASSFWGAHGYTF.

This clone was found once. V and J are TRBV5-1 and TRBJ2-1; 9 nucleotides agree with TRBD2. The CDR3 is made up of 15 amino acids. V shed 0 bases, J shed 5 bases, and the junction held 3 bases outside the gene matches. Germline lookup yields CDR1 SGHRS and CDR2 YFSETQ. DNA for the CDR3: TGCGCCAGCAGCTTGGCTAGCGGGGTTAACAATGAGCAGTTCTTC. Translated, it gives CASSLASGVNNEQFF. The variable domain in full, completed from reference TRBV5-1 and TRBJ2-1, reads KAGVTQTPRYLIKTRGQQVTLSCSPISGHRSVSWYQQTPGQGLQFLFEYFSETQRNKGNFPGRFSGRQFSNSRSEMNVSTLELGDSALYLCASSLASGVNNEQFFGPGTRLTVL.

The chain recombines TRBV5-1 with TRBJ2-5; D assignment may be TRBD1 or TRBD2 (5 bases each). Per the germline V gene, CDR1 is SGHRS and CDR2 is YFSETQ. Deletions cut 0 bases from V and 2 bases from J, with 14 bases between. The CDR3 runs 16 residues. Here the CDR3 reads CASSLALLGDQETQYF. CDR3 DNA sequence: TGCGCCAGCAGCTTGGCCTTACTGGGGGATCAAGAGACCCAGTACTTC.

The rearrangement links TRBV9 to TRBJ2-5; weak D call: TRBD2 (6 bases). Per germline, CDR1 SGDLS and CDR2 YYNGEE. The CDR3 runs 14 residues. V was trimmed by 3 bases and J by 5 bases, leaving 14 bases between them. CDR3 loop: CASSASRGLETQYF. The CDR3 bases are TGTGCCAGCAGCGCCAGTCGGGGGTTGGAGACCCAGTACTTC.

This clone was counted ten times or more. The V call is TRBV15, the J call TRBJ1-2; weak D call: TRBD1 (5 bases). Germline CDR1 and CDR2: LNHNV and YYDKDF (reference sequence). The CDR3 loop spans 13 amino acids. Trimming left V 3 bases short and J 8 bases short, with 13 bases between. CDR3 protein: CATSSARGSGYTF. The CDR3 region has the DNA TGTGCCACCAGCAGCGCCCGGGGGTCCGGCTACACCTTC. The full variable domain, rest sourced from reference TRBV15 and TRBJ1-2, is DAMVIQNPRYQVTQFGKPVTLSCSQTLNHNVMYWYQQKSSQAPKLLFHYYDKDFNNEADTPDNFQSRRPNTSFCFLDIRSPGLGDTAMYLCATSSARGSGYTFGSGTRLTVV.

This clone was detected a few times. This chain joins TRBV6-5 and TRBJ2-1; either TRBD1 or TRBD2 may fit D (5 bases each). CDR1 is MNHEY, CDR2 SVGAGI, per germline. The CDR3 loop spans 13 amino acids. V lost 7 bases to trimming and J lost 5 bases, with 12 bases between them. The CDR3 DNA reads TGTGCCAGCACCGGGACCTCTAACAATGAGCAGTTCTTC. As protein: CASTGTSNNEQFF.

This clone has a count of ten or more. The chain links TRBV7-2 to TRBJ1-2; D perhaps matches TRBD1 (6 bases). The CDR3 runs 16 residues. Germline CDR1 is SGHTA and CDR2 is FQGNSA. Trimming left V 1 base short and J 5 bases short, with 17 bases between. CDR3 DNA: TGTGCCAGCAGCTTAGGGGCTGCGGACAGAGGATATGGCTACACCTTC. It encodes CASSLGAADRGYGYTF.

The CDR3 loop reads CANVPGQGLGELFF. The CDR3 DNA reads TGTGCCAACGTACCGGGACAGGGGTTAGGGGAGCTGTTTTTT. The genes are TRBV30 and TRBJ2-2, with TRBD1 matching 10 bases. V shed 8 bases, J shed 8 bases, and the junction held 11 bases outside the gene matches. CDR1 GTSNPN and CDR2 SVGIG come from the germline V gene (reference sequence). The CDR3 spans 14 residues. The whole variable domain, filled in from reference TRBV30 and TRBJ2-2, reads SQTIHQWPATLVQPVGSPLSLECTVEGTSNPNLYWYRQAAGRGLQLLFYSVGIGQISSEVPQNLSASRPQDRQFILSSKKLLLSDSGFYLCANVPGQGLGELFFGEGSRLTVL.

This clone was seen at least ten times. V is TRBV5-1 and J is TRBJ2-3; 8 bases are a match to TRBD2. The germline CDR1 and CDR2 sequences are SGHRS and YFSETQ. V was pared by 6 bases and J by 0 bases, with 6 bases of the junction left unmatched. The length of the CDR3 is 15 residues. The CDR3 DNA sequence: TGCGCCAGCAAGAGAACTAGCGGAAGCACAGATACGCAGTATTTT. Its protein product is CASKRTSGSTDTQYF. Filled out from reference TRBV5-1 and TRBJ2-3, the complete variable domain reads KAGVTQTPRYLIKTRGQQVTLSCSPISGHRSVSWYQQTPGQGLQFLFEYFSETQRNKGNFPGRFSGRQFSNSRSEMNVSTLELGDSALYLCASKRTSGSTDTQYFGPGTRLTVL.

The CDR3 coding sequence is TGTGCCTGGAGTGTCCAGGTTGGGGACACCATATATTTT. Residues: CAWSVQVGDTIYF. The chain recombines TRBV30 with TRBJ1-3, with D uncertain. Deletions cut 0 bases from V and 8 bases from J, with 11 bases between. The CDR3 consists of 13 residues. Germline V lookup: CDR1 GTSNPN, CDR2 SVGIG (reference sequence).

This clone was detected only a few times. The chain carries TRBV29-1 and TRBJ1-1; D not certain. This CDR3 region has 15 residues. The V gene's germline CDR1 is SQVTM and CDR2 ANQGSEA. V was shortened by 2 bases and J by 0 bases, with 13 bases between the two germline ends. In DNA form, the CDR3 reads TGCAGCGTTGAAATAGGGAGTATGATGAACACTGAAGCTTTCTTT. Its protein product is CSVEIGSMMNTEAFF.

Only a few counts were recorded for this clone. The chain employs TRBV7-2 and TRBJ2-1; D uncertain. With 4 bases removed from V and 10 bases from J, the gap between germline ends came to 14 bases. This CDR3 has 13 residues. The germline CDR1 and CDR2 sequences are SGHTA and FQGNSA. The CDR3 bases are TGTGCCAGCAGCTCGTCGTCCTGGAAGGAGCAGTTCTTC. Protein sequence: CASSSSSWKEQFF.

The chain has TRBV19 and TRBJ2-3; 8 nucleotides align to TRBD1. The V and J ends lost 4 bases and 3 bases, in that order; junction bases with no gene match: 3. The CDR3 consists of 14 residues. Looked up from germline, CDR1 is LNHDA and CDR2 is SQIVND (reference sequence). CDR3 bases: TGTGCCAGTAGTACCTGGACAGGGACAGATACGCAGTATTTT. It encodes CASSTWTGTDTQYF.